Listed here is a single T cell receptor beta chain. Study processing details: Using reference gene primer amplification, nucleated cell counts were estimated. Profiled with immunoSEQ multiplex PCR; TCRdb holds only in-frame clones, not every one. The V and J calls and clone size are taken from that table; D and trimming were inferred from the DNA. Of around 290,000 clones detected, roughly nine tenths appear once; the ten largest clones hold about 1.7%. This sample was included in a study of blood T cell repertoires in COVID-19. The overall study: PBMCs, B-cell-depleted T cells, or T cells provided the cDNA or gDNA that made up the material.

The CDR3 loop spans 16 amino acids. CDR1 is SGHRS and CDR2 is YFSETQ in the germline V gene. V trimming: 0 bases; J trimming: 10 bases; junction bases outside the gene matches: 11. Participants reported their clinical history, and cohort assignment relied on those reports. Two negative PCRs, clearance, or symptom resolution had been documented for recovered Cohort 3 donors. The sample was PBMCs or T cells enriched from blood (not recorded which). The receptor comes from a woman aged 40 to 49 who had recovered from COVID-19. The chain links TRBV5-1 to TRBJ2-2, with TRBD2 matching over 8 bases. For the CDR3, the DNA is TGCGCCAGCAGCTTGGCCTCGCGACTAGCGAGTCAGGAGCTGTTTTTT. This sequence encodes CASSLASRLASQELFF.